This passage covers 21 T cell receptor beta chains from one sample sequenced in a study of cytomegalovirus exposure and HLA in healthy donors. The PCR ran on 60 Vbeta and 13 Jbeta primers. This table comes from immunoSEQ multiplex PCR, and its TCRdb copy is limited to in-frame clones, with some not included. Among tens of thousands of clones listed, over 75% were seen once. Specimen: PBMCs. These receptors were taken from a man aged 25-45 years in good health and CMV-seronegative.

The CDR3 protein is CASNPTGTAYEQYF. The CDR3 DNA is TGCGCCAGCAATCCTACCGGGACAGCATACGAGCAGTACTTC. The chain carries TRBV5-1 and TRBJ2-7, with 7 bases fitting TRBD1. Germline V CDR1 and CDR2: SGHRS, YFSETQ. V lost 6 bases and J lost 4; bases outside the gene matches: 10. This CDR3 region has 14 residues. The full variable domain, rest sourced from reference TRBV5-1 and TRBJ2-7, is KAGVTQTPRYLIKTRGQQVTLSCSPISGHRSVSWYQQTPGQGLQFLFEYFSETQRNKGNFPGRFSGRQFSNSRSEMNVSTLELGDSALYLCASNPTGTAYEQYFGPGTRLTVT.

The chain links TRBV14 to TRBJ2-7; 9 positions agree with TRBD2. Germline V gives CDR1 SGHDN, CDR2 FVKESK. CDR3 size: 16 residues. V lost 3 bases to trimming and J lost 6 bases; unmatched junction nucleotides: 12. CDR3: CASSHQGRGGLSEQYF. As DNA, the CDR3 is TGTGCCAGCAGCCACCAAGGGCGGGGGGGCCTAAGCGAGCAGTACTTC.

V gene TRBV19 combines with J gene TRBJ2-1; 7 positions agree with TRBD2. Germline CDR1 reads LNHDA; CDR2 reads SQIVND (reference sequence). This CDR3 region has 15 residues. V dropped 5 bases and J dropped 5; count of bases not matched to a gene: 9. CDR3 sequence reads: CASSLRTSAHNEQFF. The CDR3 bases are TGTGCCAGTAGTCTCCGGACTAGTGCCCACAATGAGCAGTTCTTC.

The gene calls are TRBV27 and TRBJ2-2, with D tentatively TRBD2 (6 bases). The V end was cut by 3 bases, the J end by 3 bases, with 8 bases between. This CDR3 is built from 14 residues. Germline values: CDR1 MNHEY, CDR2 SMNVEV (reference sequence). CDR3 nucleotides: TGTGCCAGCAGTTTTGGCGGGGACACCGGGGAGCTGTTTTTT. Translated: CASSFGGDTGELFF.

This chain uses TRBV2 with TRBJ1-5; D possibly corresponds to TRBD1 (5 bases). Germline lookup yields CDR1 SNHLY and CDR2 FYNNEI. The CDR3 contains 14 residues. V was pared by 3 bases and J by 0 bases, with 6 bases between. The CDR3 sequence: CASSDRASNQPQHF. In nucleotides, the CDR3 is TGTGCCAGCAGTGACAGGGCTAGCAATCAGCCCCAGCATTTT.

CDR3 in DNA: TGTGCCAGCAGTACCGGACAGGGAGGAGCCGAGCAGTACTTC. Protein sequence: CASSTGQGGAEQYF. The chain links TRBV6-1 to TRBJ2-5; 8 bases agree with TRBD1. Matching the DNA end better, TRBJ2-7 makes the J call doubtful. CDR3 size: 14 residues. Germline assignment: CDR1 MNHNS and CDR2 SASEGT.

There are a few counts of this clone. V is TRBV19 and J is TRBJ2-3; possibly TRBD1 for D (6 bases). The CDR3 is 15 amino acids. Germline loops: CDR1 LNHDA, CDR2 SQIVND (reference sequence). Between the trimmed V and J ends, which lost 5 bases and 4 bases, there was a span of 16 bases. In DNA, the CDR3 is TGTGCCAGTAGTCTCCTACAGGGCTTTGCAGATACGCAGTATTTT. This encodes CASSLLQGFADTQYF.

V is TRBV5-6 and J is TRBJ2-4; 11 positions agree with TRBD1. CDR1 is SGHDT and CDR2 is YYEEEE in the germline V gene. Trimming cost V 3 bases and J 6 bases; bases outside gene matches: 2. The CDR3 extends over 14 amino acids. CDR3 residues: CASSSGTGGNIQYF. CDR3 DNA: TGTGCCAGCAGCTCCGGGACAGGGGGAAACATTCAGTACTTC.

The DNA for the CDR3 is TGCGCCAGCAGCTTGGGACTAGCTAGCACAGATACGCAGTATTTT. It yields the protein CASSLGLASTDTQYF. V usage is TRBV5-1 and J usage is TRBJ2-3; 7 nucleotides align to TRBD2. With V trimmed by 0 bases and J by 0 bases, 1 base remained unmatched. The CDR3 covers 15 residues. The germline CDR1 and CDR2 sequences are SGHRS and YFSETQ.

The J gene is TRBJ2-1, the V gene TRBV14, with 12 positions matching TRBD1. There are 14 residues in the CDR3. Germline V gene data show CDR1 as SGHDN and CDR2 as FVKESK. The V segment lost 2 bases and the J segment 9 bases; nucleotides outside the gene matches: 2. This CDR3 is CASSQLGQGAEQFF. The DNA of the CDR3 is TGTGCCAGCAGCCAATTGGGACAGGGGGCTGAGCAGTTCTTC.

V usage is TRBV14 and J usage is TRBJ2-7; TRBD2 aligns across 13 bases. After removal of 1 base from V and 6 bases from J, the junction contained 0 bases not matched to a gene. From germline, CDR1 is SGHDN and CDR2 FVKESK. The CDR3 contains 14 residues. The CDR3 reads CASSQGLAGGEQYF. The CDR3 DNA sequence: TGTGCCAGCAGCCAAGGACTAGCGGGAGGCGAGCAGTACTTC. Combining the CDR3 with reference TRBV14 and TRBJ2-7 gives the whole variable domain EAGVTQFPSHSVIEKGQTVTLRCDPISGHDNLYWYRRVMGKEIKFLLHFVKESKQDESGMPNNRFLAERTGGTYSTLKVQPAELEDSGVYFCASSQGLAGGEQYFGPGTRLTVT.

This clone has a single count. The gene calls are TRBV19 and TRBJ1-2; no clear D gene. The germline gives CDR1 LNHDA, CDR2 SQIVND (reference sequence). This CDR3 has 16 amino acids. V lost 6 bases, J lost 2 bases, and 19 bases lay in between. CDR3 nucleotides: TGTGCCAGTAGCCGTATTACAGCTCACTTAAACTATGGCTACACCTTC. This gives the protein CASSRITAHLNYGYTF.

V usage is TRBV6-4 and J usage is TRBJ1-5; 7 nucleotides line up with TRBD1. Germline assignment: CDR1 MRHNA and CDR2 SNTAGT. V was pared by 4 bases and J by 0 bases, with 9 bases of the junction left unmatched. The CDR3 has 17 residues. The CDR3 nucleotides read TGTGCCAGCAGTGGTGAGGGGGCGAGGAATAGCAATCAGCCCCAGCATTTT. It is translated as CASSGEGARNSNQPQHF.

This rearrangement joins TRBV28 to TRBJ2-2, with D possibly TRBD1 on 5 matching bases. The ends were cut back, 5 bases at V and 4 bases at J, with 11 bases in the middle. The CDR3 has 14 amino acids. Germline CDR1 is MDHEN and CDR2 is SYDVKM. CDR3 in amino acids: CASSLLGATGELFF. The CDR3 nucleotides are TGTGCCAGCAGTCTTCTAGGGGCCACCGGGGAGCTGTTTTTT.

The chain combines TRBV5-1 with TRBJ2-1; 16 positions agree with TRBD2. The CDR3 has 20 residues. Germline CDR1 SGHRS, CDR2 YFSETQ. With 4 bases clipped from V and 9 bases from J, the junction kept 19 bases outside the gene matches. DNA for the CDR3: TGCGCCAGCAGCCCTGAAGGCCCGGGGACTAGCGGGAGGGATCGGAGTGAGCAGTTCTTC. This codes for CASSPEGPGTSGRDRSEQFF.

V and J are TRBV18 and TRBJ2-5; 7 bases line up with TRBD2. V lost 4 bases to trimming and J lost 5 bases; unmatched junction nucleotides: 10. This CDR3 spans 15 amino acids. The germline V gene has CDR1 KGHSH and CDR2 LQKENI. CDR3 sequence: CASSLRSGPGETQYF. The CDR3 nucleotides read TGTGCCAGCTCACTGCGTAGCGGGCCAGGGGAGACCCAGTACTTC.

The gene calls are TRBV6-4 and TRBJ1-5; D is ambiguous. CDR3 length: 16 residues. Trimming cost V 6 bases and J 2 bases, with 17 bases left between them. Germline CDR1 and CDR2: MRHNA and SNTAGT. This chain's CDR3 is CASRNPGVMGNQPQHF. CDR3 coding DNA: TGTGCCAGCAGAAACCCCGGGGTTATGGGCAATCAGCCCCAGCATTTT.

J is TRBJ1-6 and V is TRBV7-2, with TRBD1 matching 9 bases. V gave up 3 bases and J gave up 9 bases; unmatched junction bases: 12. From germline, CDR1 is SGHTA and CDR2 FQGNSA. The CDR3 totals 17 residues. As DNA, the CDR3 is TGTGCCAGCAGCTTTACAGGGGGCGTGGGGACGGGTTCACCCCTCCACTTT. Protein sequence: CASSFTGGVGTGSPLHF. Looking up the rest from reference TRBV7-2 and TRBJ1-6 gives the full variable domain: GAGVSQSPSNKVTEKGKDVELRCDPISGHTALYWYRQSLGQGLEFLIYFQGNSAPDKSGLPSDRFSAERTGGSVSTLTIQRTQQEDSAVYLCASSFTGGVGTGSPLHFGNGTRLTVT.

This clone was seen only a few times. This chain joins TRBV4-1 and TRBJ1-5, with D perhaps TRBD1 (5 bases). Per the germline V gene, CDR1 is MGHRA and CDR2 is YSYEKL. This CDR3 contains 14 residues. V dropped 1 base and J dropped 5 bases, with 9 bases sitting between them. The CDR3 reads CASSQAGLDQPQHF. CDR3 bases: TGCGCCAGCAGCCAAGCAGGGTTGGATCAGCCCCAGCATTTT.

About this clone itself: This sample includes further DNA sequences coding for the same CDR3. This chain links TRBV4-1 with TRBJ2-7, with 7 bases matching TRBD1. CDR1 and CDR2 (germline): MGHRA, YSYEKL. Germline trimming cut 6 bases from V and 4 bases from J; bases unmatched to any gene: 9. The CDR3 runs to 14 residues. As DNA, the CDR3 is TGCGCCAGCAGTTCGGGACAGATACGTTACGAGCAGTACTTC. Translating it yields CASSSGQIRYEQYF.

The CDR3 reads CASSAPSGYIQYF. The DNA of the CDR3 is TGCGCCAGCAGCGCCCCCTCAGGGTACATTCAGTACTTC. The chain has TRBV5-1 and TRBJ2-4; TRBD1 might be the D (5 bases). This CDR3 is built from 13 residues. The germline V and J ends were trimmed by 4 bases and 8 bases, with 13 bases remaining between them. Looked up from germline, CDR1 is SGHRS and CDR2 is YFSETQ.